Listed below are T cell receptor beta chains from one sample, sequenced in a study of OX40 agonist ivuxolimab in advanced cancers. Clones were read by immunoSEQ multiplex PCR, and TCRdb kept only the in-frame ones, dropping some. The sample shows tens of thousands of clones, approximately 80% of them seen only once. The sample was CD4+ or CD8+ T cells sorted from blood, taken in a trial of the OX40 agonist ivuxolimab. The receptors were gathered from an adult with an advanced solid tumor such as melanoma, head and neck, liver or kidney cancer. CDR3s leave out the opening cysteine and the closing phenylalanine or tryptophan. Fields, in order: J gene, D gene, V gene, CDR3 protein. D genes are given only for firm matches.

TRBJ1-3	TRBD1	TRBV6-1	ASREGQGNGNTIY
TRBJ2-1	TRBD2	TRBV10-3	AISEKAGAQYGEQF
TRBJ1-1	.	TRBV7-9	ASSSGQYNTEAF
TRBJ2-3	.	TRBV19	ASSIPGLGDTDTQY
TRBJ2-7	TRBD1	TRBV18	ASSRDIQGTEQY
TRBJ1-6	.	TRBV7-2	ASSLGAGESH
TRBJ1-2	TRBD1	TRBV5-1	ASSLIQGADGYT
TRBJ1-4	TRBD1	TRBV19	ASSKGQINEKLF
TRBJ1-4	.	TRBV28	ASRLGRYSEKLF
TRBJ2-3	.	TRBV5-4	ASSSIAGAIDTQY
TRBJ1-2	TRBD1	TRBV2	ASSAGGDYGYT
TRBJ1-1	.	TRBV19	ASTPGRAGHRMNTEAF
TRBJ1-3	.	TRBV9	ASSVAERGTIY
TRBJ1-6	.	TRBV6-6	ASTQVAGDSPLH
TRBJ2-3	TRBD1	TRBV13	ASSLYKGASYTDTQY
TRBJ1-6	.	TRBV7-3	ASTPPRRQSPNSPLH
TRBJ2-1	.	TRBV5-4	ASSLAGNNEQF
TRBJ1-1	TRBD1	TRBV5-1	ASSPALRTGAGTEAF
TRBJ1-5	.	TRBV7-2	ASRTGPIEGQPQH
TRBJ1-1	TRBD1	TRBV6-5	ASSPGTANTEAF
TRBJ2-6	TRBD2	TRBV28	ASSPTGSGAGANVLT
TRBJ2-2	.	TRBV5-1	ASRGTSETGELF
TRBJ1-1	TRBD1	TRBV5-4	ASSLRFGQGGTEAF
TRBJ1-4	.	TRBV2	ASKGGRDSEKLF
TRBJ2-5	.	TRBV5-4	ASSSQRGDQETQY
TRBJ1-1	.	TRBV29-1	SVGHMNTEAF
TRBJ2-1	.	TRBV4-3	ASSQDLANEQF
TRBJ2-1	.	TRBV7-2	ASSLVVGWNEQF
TRBJ2-2	.	TRBV5-1	ASSLGQGGELF
TRBJ2-1	TRBD1	TRBV10-1	AIAPHRGTRQGEQF
TRBJ2-7	.	TRBV5-4	ASSLPNSRRQY
TRBJ2-5	.	TRBV9	ASSVGRLEALGETQY
TRBJ2-1	.	TRBV5-6	ASSLGQFSYNEQF
TRBJ2-3	TRBD2	TRBV4-2	ASSQDARAGGPGTDTQY
TRBJ1-1	TRBD1	TRBV7-2	ASRKGQLNTEAF
TRBJ2-7	TRBD1	TRBV6-6	ATLDRGEEQY
TRBJ1-2	.	TRBV9	ASSVEGGYGYT
TRBJ1-6	.	TRBV27	ASRDSYNSPLH
TRBJ1-2	.	TRBV5-1	ASSAEGRDGIYGYT